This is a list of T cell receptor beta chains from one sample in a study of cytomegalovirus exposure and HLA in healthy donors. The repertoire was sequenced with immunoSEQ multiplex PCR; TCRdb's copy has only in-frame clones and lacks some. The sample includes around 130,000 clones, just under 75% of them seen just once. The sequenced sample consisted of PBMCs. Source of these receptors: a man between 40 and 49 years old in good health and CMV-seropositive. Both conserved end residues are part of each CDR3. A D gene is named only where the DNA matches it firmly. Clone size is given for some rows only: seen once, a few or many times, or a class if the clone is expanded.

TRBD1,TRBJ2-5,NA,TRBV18,CASSPPRQQGQETQYF,TGTGCCAGCTCACCGCCCAGACAACAGGGGCAGGAGACCCAGTACTTC
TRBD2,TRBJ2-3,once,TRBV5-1,CASSHSGRSDTQYF,TGCGCCAGCAGCCATAGCGGGAGGTCAGATACGCAGTATTTT
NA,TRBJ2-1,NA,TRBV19,CASSGTEFWQFF,TGTGCCAGTAGTGGAACAGAATTTTGGCAGTTCTTC
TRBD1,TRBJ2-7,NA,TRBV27,CASSWGATGDYEQYF,TGTGCCAGCAGTTGGGGGGCGACAGGGGACTACGAGCAGTACTTC
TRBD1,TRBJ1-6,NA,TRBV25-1,CASSSDRAYNSPLHF,TGTGCCAGCAGTTCCGACAGGGCCTATAATTCACCCCTCCACTTT
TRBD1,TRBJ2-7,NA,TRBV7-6,CASSLAPGQGYEQYF,TGTGCCAGCAGCTTAGCGCCGGGACAGGGTTACGAGCAGTACTTC
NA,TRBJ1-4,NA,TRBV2,CASSVRTGQNEKLFF,TGTGCCAGCAGTGTGAGGACGGGACAAAATGAAAAACTGTTTTTT
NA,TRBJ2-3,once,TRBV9,CASSVVGGNTDTQYF,TGTGCCAGCAGCGTAGTTGGGGGCAACACAGATACGCAGTATTTT
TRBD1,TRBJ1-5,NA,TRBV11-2,CASSFGQGEGQPQHF,TGTGCCAGCAGTTTTGGACAGGGGGAGGGTCAGCCCCAGCATTTT
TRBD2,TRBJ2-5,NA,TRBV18,CASSPPTSRETQYF,TGTGCCAGCTCACCACCGACTAGCCGGGAGACCCAGTACTTC
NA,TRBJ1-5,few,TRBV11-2,CASSSRAAENQPQHF,TGTGCCAGCAGCTCCCGGGCAGCGGAAAATCAGCCCCAGCATTTT
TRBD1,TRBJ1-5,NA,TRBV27,CASSLQGGRTNQPQHF,TGTGCCAGCAGTTTACAGGGGGGAAGAACCAATCAGCCCCAGCATTTT
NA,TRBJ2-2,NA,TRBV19,CASSLTPEHSGELFF,TGTGCCAGTAGCCTAACACCAGAACACAGCGGGGAGCTGTTTTTT
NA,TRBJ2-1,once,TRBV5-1,CASSLGRRELNNEQFF,TGCGCCAGCAGCTTGGGTCGTCGGGAGTTGAATAATGAGCAGTTCTTC
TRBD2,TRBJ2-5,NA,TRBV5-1,CASSLALAGQETQYF,TGCGCCAGCAGCTTGGCCCTAGCGGGTCAAGAGACCCAGTACTTC
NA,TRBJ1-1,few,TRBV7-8,CASSLGGLVQAYPGSEAFF,TGTGCCAGCAGCTTAGGTGGTTTGGTCCAGGCATACCCGGGGTCTGAAGCTTTCTTT
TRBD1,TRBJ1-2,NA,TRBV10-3,CAISASPGDRAQGYTF,TGTGCCATCAGTGCCTCCCCAGGGGACAGGGCGCAAGGCTACACCTTC
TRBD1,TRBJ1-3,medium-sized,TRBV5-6,CASSPIGQGTGGFGNTIYF,TGTGCCAGCAGCCCCATCGGGCAGGGGACAGGGGGCTTTGGAAACACCATATATTTT
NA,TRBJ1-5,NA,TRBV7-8,CASSLANRQPQHF,TGTGCCAGCAGCTTAGCGAACAGGCAGCCCCAGCATTTT
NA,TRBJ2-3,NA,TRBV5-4,CASSLGAGSPDTQYF,TGTGCCAGCAGCTTGGGGGCGGGCAGCCCAGATACGCAGTATTTT
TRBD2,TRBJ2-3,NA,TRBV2,CASSQTSANALGDTQYF,TGTGCCAGCAGTCAGACTAGCGCAAATGCGCTGGGAGATACGCAGTATTTT
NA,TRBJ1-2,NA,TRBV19,CASVNREANYGYTF,TGTGCCAGTGTCAACAGGGAAGCTAACTATGGCTACACCTTC
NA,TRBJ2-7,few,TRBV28,CASSLSRGREEQYF,TGTGCCAGCAGTTTGTCCAGGGGAAGGGAAGAGCAGTACTTC
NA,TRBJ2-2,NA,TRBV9,CASSFSATGELFF,TGTGCCAGCAGCTTTAGCGCCACCGGGGAGCTGTTTTTT
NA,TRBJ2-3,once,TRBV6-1,CASSADLGGADTQYF,TGTGCCAGCAGTGCAGACCTGGGAGGCGCAGATACGCAGTATTTT
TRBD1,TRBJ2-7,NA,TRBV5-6,CASSGDRGQQYEQYF,TGTGCCAGCAGCGGGGACAGGGGGCAACAATACGAGCAGTACTTC
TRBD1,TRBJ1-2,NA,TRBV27,CASSFSGTGRGYTF,TGTGCCAGCAGTTTCTCCGGGACAGGGAGGGGCTACACCTTC
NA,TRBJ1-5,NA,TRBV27,CATKRSGYDSNQPQHF,TGTGCCACCAAACGGAGCGGGTATGATAGCAATCAGCCCCAGCATTTT
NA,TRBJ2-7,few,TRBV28,CASRAQFYEQYF,TGTGCCAGCAGGGCCCAATTCTACGAGCAGTACTTC
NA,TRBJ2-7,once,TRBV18,CASSPLGPDNNYEQYF,TGTGCCAGCTCACCCCTGGGCCCCGATAATAATTACGAGCAGTACTTC
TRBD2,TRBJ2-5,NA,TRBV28,CASSSPGGMNQETQYF,TGTGCCAGCAGTTCCCCGGGAGGAATGAACCAAGAGACCCAGTACTTC
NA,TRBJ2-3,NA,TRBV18,CASSPLIGGNTDTQYF,TGTGCCAGCTCACCTTTGATAGGGGGTAACACAGATACGCAGTATTTT
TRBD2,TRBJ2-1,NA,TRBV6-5,CASSFSGRGSYNEQFF,TGTGCCAGCAGTTTTAGCGGGAGAGGGTCCTACAATGAGCAGTTCTTC
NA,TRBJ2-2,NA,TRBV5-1,CASSLSGTGELFF,TGCGCCAGCAGCTTGTCCGGCACCGGGGAGCTGTTTTTT
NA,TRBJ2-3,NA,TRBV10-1,CASSEGAQADTQYF,TGCGCCAGCAGTGAGGGGGCCCAAGCAGATACGCAGTATTTT
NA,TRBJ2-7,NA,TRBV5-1,CASSFGAVGSYEQYF,TGCGCCAGCAGCTTCGGAGCGGTGGGATCCTACGAGCAGTACTTC
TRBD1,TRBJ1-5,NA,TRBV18,CASSPGTGRAQHF,TGTGCCAGCTCACCTGGGACAGGAAGGGCCCAGCATTTT
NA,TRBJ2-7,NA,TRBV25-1,CASSEQLRGEQYF,TGTGCCAGCAGTGAGCAATTAAGGGGCGAGCAGTACTTC
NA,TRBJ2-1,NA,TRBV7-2,CASSLAGWNEQFF,TGTGCCAGCAGCTTAGCCGGTTGGAATGAGCAGTTCTTC
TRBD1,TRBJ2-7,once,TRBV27,CASSQGQGLVKQYF,TGTGCCAGCAGTCAGGGACAGGGTTTAGTTAAGCAGTACTTC
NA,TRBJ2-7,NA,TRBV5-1,CASSHGQSYEQYF,TGCGCCAGCAGCCACGGACAGTCCTACGAGCAGTACTTC
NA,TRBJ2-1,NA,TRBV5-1,CASSLEGLEQFF,TGCGCCAGCAGCTTGGAGGGGCTTGAGCAGTTCTTC
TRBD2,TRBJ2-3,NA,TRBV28,CASHEGGDSTDTQYF,TGTGCCAGCCATGAGGGAGGGGATAGCACAGATACGCAGTATTTT
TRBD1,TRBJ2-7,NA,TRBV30,CAWKFMGQGVRYEQYF,TGTGCCTGGAAATTTATGGGACAGGGGGTTCGCTACGAGCAGTACTTC
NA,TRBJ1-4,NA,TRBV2,CASKGLAATNEKLFF,TGTGCCAGCAAGGGGTTAGCCGCAACTAATGAAAAACTGTTTTTT
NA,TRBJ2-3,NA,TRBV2,CASVRGGTDTQYF,TGTGCCAGCGTACGGGGAGGCACAGATACGCAGTATTTT
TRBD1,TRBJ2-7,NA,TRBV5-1,CASSLRQGADEQYF,TGCGCCAGCAGCTTACGACAGGGGGCGGACGAGCAGTACTTC
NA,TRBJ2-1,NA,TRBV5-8,CASRRDQNEQFF,TGTGCCAGCAGGAGGGATCAGAATGAGCAGTTCTTC
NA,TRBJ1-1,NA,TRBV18,CASSPFPNTEAFF,TGTGCCAGCTCACCATTCCCAAACACTGAAGCTTTCTTT
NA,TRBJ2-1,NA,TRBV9,CASSVAGGTYNEQFF,TGTGCCAGCAGCGTAGCAGGGGGGACCTACAATGAGCAGTTCTTC
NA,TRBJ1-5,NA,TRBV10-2,CASSESGGNQPQHF,TGCGCCAGCAGTGAATCGGGTGGTAATCAGCCCCAGCATTTT
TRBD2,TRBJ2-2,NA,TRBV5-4,CASSPSGGWTGELFF,TGTGCCAGCAGCCCGAGCGGGGGATGGACCGGGGAGCTGTTTTTT
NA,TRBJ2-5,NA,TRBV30,CAWSGGQLLRSQYF,TGTGCCTGGAGTGGCGGACAGCTCCTAAGGTCCCAGTACTTC
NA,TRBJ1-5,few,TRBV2,CASSEGQHNQPQHF,TGTGCCAGCAGTGAAGGACAGCACAATCAGCCCCAGCATTTT
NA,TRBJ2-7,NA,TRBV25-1,CASSELREQSDSYEQYF,TGTGCCAGCAGTGAATTGAGGGAACAGTCTGATTCCTACGAGCAGTACTTC